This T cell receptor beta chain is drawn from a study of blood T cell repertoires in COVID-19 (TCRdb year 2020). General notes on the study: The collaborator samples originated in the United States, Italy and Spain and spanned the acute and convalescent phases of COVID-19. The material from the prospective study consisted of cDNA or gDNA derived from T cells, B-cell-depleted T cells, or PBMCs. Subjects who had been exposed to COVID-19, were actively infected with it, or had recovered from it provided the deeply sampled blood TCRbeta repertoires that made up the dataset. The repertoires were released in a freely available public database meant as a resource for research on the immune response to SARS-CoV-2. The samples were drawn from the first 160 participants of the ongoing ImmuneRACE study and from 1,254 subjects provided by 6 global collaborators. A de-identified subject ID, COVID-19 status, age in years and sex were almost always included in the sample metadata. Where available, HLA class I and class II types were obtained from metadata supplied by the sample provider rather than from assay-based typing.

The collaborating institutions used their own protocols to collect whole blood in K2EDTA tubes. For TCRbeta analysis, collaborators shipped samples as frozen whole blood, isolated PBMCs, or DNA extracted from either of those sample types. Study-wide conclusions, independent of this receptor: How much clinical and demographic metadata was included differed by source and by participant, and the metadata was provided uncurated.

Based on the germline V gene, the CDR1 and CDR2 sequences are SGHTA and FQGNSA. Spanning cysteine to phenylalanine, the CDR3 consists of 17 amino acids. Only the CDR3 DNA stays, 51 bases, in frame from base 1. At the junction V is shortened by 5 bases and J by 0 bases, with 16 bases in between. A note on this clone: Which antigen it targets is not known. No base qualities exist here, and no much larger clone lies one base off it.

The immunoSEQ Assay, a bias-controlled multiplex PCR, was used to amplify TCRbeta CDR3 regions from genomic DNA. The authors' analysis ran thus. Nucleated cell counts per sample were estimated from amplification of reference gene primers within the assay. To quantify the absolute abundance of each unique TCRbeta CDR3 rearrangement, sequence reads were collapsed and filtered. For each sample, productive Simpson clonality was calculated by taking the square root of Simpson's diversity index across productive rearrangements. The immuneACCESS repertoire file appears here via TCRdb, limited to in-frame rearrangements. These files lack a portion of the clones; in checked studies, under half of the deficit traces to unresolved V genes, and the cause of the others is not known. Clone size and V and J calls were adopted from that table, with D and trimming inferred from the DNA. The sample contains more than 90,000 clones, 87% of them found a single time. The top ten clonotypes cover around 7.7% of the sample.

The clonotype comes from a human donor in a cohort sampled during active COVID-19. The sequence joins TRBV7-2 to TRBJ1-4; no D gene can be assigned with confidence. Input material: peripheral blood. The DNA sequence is TGTGCCAGCAGCACCAGGTTGGACTCCCCAACTAATGAAAAACTGTTTTTT. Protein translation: CASSTRLDSPTNEKLFF.